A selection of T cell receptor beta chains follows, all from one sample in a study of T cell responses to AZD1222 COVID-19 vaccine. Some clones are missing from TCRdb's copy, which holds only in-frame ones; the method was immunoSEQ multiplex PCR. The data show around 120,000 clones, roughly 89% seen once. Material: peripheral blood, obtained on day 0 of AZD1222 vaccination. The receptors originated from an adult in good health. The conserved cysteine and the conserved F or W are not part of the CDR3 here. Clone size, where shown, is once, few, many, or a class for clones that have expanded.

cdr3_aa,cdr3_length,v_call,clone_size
ASSRPETDTQY,11,TRBV6-5,once
AWSPSRALPQH,11,TRBV30,once
ATSREGYNEQF,11,TRBV24-1,once
ASTSGVRGNTEAF,13,TRBV18,.
ASSPRNNEQF,10,TRBV18,.
ATSDRTGPSGGYT,13,TRBV24-1,.
ASSLLVVADYNEQF,14,TRBV7-3,.
ASSFWANTEAF,11,TRBV7-3,.
ASSPMPGLQF,10,TRBV3-1/TRBV3-2,.
ATSDSSVGLGTDTQY,15,TRBV24-1,.
ASSYPGGTRTRNTIY,15,TRBV5-1,.
ASTRDRAYYGYT,12,TRBV9,.